What follows are 4 T cell receptor beta chains derived from one specimen sequenced in a study of breast tumors, draining lymph nodes, adjacent tissues. MiXCR, applied by TCRdb to the multiplex PCR reads, yields one record per CDR3 protein. This sample yields some 120,000 distinct CDR3 sequences, of which less than 20% are seen a single time; roughly 4% belongs to the top ten. Breast cancer patients provided tissue from their axillary draining lymph nodes. The sample was axillary lymph node tissue. The receptors were sampled from a female donor with breast cancer. Some clones in this sample may be carry-over from other donors' samples.

This clonotype was seen at least ten times. The chain uses TRBV9 and TRBJ2-1; no definite D call. V gave up 0 bases and J gave up 6 bases, with 4 bases separating them. This CDR3 has 12 residues. Germline V gives CDR1 SGDLS, CDR2 YYNGEE. The CDR3 spells CASSVDLNEQFF. The CDR3 bases are TGTGCCAGCAGCGTAGATCTCAATGAGCAGTTCTTC.

This clonotype was counted ten times or more. The chain combines TRBV15 with TRBJ2-3, with TRBD1 matching 11 bases. Germline V CDR1 and CDR2: LNHNV, YYDKDF (reference sequence). The CDR3 consists of 18 residues. Trimming removed 4 bases from V and 4 bases from J; junction bases left unmatched: 13. The CDR3 DNA is TGTGCCACCAGCAACTTTACAGGGACAGGGGGTCAGGCAGATACGCAGTATTTT. Translated, it gives CATSNFTGTGGQADTQYF.

This clonotype came up many times. CDR3 region: CSVELAGGSETQYF. Here the CDR3 DNA reads TGCAGCGTTGAACTAGCGGGAGGTTCAGAGACCCAGTACTTC. The rearrangement links TRBV29-1 to TRBJ2-5; TRBD2 aligns across 11 bases. The V segment lost 2 bases and the J segment 4 bases; nucleotides outside the gene matches: 3. Germline V gene data show CDR1 as SQVTM and CDR2 as ANQGSEA. The length of the CDR3 is 14 residues.

About this clonotype: A read error may be the cause here, since a much bigger clone is one base away. This sequence joins TRBV7-9 and TRBJ1-4; D is unresolved. The CDR3 has 14 residues. Per the germline V gene, CDR1 is SEHNR and CDR2 is FQNEAQ (reference sequence). CDR3 in amino acids: CAGSPGLNNEKLFF. In nucleotides, the CDR3 is TGTGCCGGCAGCCCTGGACTGAATAATGAAAAACTGTTTTTT.